This TCR beta chain was identified during a study of blood T cell repertoires in COVID-19. Whole-study context: Spain, Italy and the United States supplied samples that represented acute and convalescent COVID-19.

Sequencing used immunoSEQ multiplex PCR; TCRdb keeps in-frame clones, though not all of them. The data contain a few hundred thousand clones, roughly 84% of them singletons. The sequencing sample was made of PBMCs or T cells enriched from blood (not recorded which). The TCR was taken from a woman between 35 and 50 years old who had recovered from COVID-19.

The CDR3 DNA reads TGTGCCAGCAGTCTTCCGGGGAGGGACACTGAAGCTTTCTTT. Protein sequence: CASSLPGRDTEAFF. The gene calls are TRBV6-5 and TRBJ1-1; no reliable D call. This CDR3 comprises 14 residues. Germline assignment: CDR1 MNHEY and CDR2 SVGAGI. V lost 5 bases, J lost 3 bases, and 13 bases lay in between.